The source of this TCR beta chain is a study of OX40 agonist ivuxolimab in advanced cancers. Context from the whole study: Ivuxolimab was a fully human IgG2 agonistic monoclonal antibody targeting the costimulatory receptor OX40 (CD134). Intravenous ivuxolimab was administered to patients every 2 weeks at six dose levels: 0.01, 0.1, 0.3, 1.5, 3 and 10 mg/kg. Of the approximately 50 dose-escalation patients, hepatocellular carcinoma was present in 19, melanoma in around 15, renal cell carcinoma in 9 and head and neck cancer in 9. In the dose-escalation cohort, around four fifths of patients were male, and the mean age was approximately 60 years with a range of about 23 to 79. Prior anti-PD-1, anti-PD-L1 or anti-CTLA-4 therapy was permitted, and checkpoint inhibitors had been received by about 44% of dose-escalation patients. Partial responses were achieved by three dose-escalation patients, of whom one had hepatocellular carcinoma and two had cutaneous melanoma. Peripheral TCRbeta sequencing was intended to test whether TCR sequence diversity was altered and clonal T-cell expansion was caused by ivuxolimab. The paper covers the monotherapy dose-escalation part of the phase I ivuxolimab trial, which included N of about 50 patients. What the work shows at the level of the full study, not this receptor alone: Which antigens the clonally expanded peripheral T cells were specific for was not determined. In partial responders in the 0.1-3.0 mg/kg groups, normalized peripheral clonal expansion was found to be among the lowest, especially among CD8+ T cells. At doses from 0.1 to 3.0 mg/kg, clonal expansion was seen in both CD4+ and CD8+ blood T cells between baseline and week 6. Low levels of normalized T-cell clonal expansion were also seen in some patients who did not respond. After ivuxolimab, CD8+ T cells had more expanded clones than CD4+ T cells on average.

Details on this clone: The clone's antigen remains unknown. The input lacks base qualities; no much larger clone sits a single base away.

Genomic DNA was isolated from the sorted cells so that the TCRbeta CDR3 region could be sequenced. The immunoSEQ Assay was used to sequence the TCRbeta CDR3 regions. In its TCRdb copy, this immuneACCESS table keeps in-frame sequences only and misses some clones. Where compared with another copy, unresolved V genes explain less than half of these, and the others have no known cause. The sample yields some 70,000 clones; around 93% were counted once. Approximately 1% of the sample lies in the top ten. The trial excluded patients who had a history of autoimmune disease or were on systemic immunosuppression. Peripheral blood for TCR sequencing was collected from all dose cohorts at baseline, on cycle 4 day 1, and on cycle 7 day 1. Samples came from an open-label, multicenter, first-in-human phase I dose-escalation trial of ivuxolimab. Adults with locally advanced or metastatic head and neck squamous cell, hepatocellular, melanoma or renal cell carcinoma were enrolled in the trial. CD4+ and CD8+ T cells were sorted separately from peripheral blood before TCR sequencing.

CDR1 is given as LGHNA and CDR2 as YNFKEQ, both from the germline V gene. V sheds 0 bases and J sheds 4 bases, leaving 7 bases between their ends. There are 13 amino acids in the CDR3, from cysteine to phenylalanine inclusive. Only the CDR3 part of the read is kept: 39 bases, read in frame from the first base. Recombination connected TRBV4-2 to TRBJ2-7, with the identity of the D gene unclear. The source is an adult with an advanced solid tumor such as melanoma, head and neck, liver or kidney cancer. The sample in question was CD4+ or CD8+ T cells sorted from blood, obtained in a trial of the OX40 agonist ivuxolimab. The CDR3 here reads CASSQDGVYEQYF. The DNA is TGTGCCAGCAGCCAAGATGGAGTTTACGAGCAGTACTTC.